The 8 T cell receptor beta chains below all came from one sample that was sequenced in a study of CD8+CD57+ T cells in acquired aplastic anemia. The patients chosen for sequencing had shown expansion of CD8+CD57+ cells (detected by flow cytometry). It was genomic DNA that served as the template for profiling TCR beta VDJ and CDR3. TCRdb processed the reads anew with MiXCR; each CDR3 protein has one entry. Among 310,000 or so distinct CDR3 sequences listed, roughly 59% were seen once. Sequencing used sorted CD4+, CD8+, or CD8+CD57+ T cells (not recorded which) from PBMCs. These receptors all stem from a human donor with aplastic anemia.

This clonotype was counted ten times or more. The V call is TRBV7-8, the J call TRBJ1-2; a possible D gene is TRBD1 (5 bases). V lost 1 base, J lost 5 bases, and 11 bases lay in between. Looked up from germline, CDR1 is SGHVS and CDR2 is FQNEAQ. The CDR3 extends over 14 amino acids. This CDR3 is CASSLEPGLYGYTF. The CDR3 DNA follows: TGTGCCAGCAGCTTAGAGCCAGGGTTATATGGCTACACCTTC.

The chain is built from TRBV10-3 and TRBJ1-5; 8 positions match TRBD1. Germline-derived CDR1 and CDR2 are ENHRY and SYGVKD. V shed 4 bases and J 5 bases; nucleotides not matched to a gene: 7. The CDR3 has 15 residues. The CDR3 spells CAISAGGQGHQPQHF. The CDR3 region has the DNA TGTGCCATCAGTGCCGGTGGACAGGGCCATCAGCCCCAGCATTTT.

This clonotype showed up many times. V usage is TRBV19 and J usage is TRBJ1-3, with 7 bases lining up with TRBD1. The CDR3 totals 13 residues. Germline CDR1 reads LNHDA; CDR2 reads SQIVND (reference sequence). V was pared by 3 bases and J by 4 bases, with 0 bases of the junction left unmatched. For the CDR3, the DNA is TGTGCCAGTAGTATGGGACAGGGAAACACCATATATTTT. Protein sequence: CASSMGQGNTIYF.

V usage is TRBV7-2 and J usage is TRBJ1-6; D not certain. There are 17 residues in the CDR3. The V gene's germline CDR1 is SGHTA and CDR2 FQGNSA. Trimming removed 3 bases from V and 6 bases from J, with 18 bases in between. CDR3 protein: CASSLEVRQRSNSPLHF. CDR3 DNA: TGTGCCAGCAGCTTGGAGGTTAGGCAGAGAAGTAATTCACCCCTCCACTTT.

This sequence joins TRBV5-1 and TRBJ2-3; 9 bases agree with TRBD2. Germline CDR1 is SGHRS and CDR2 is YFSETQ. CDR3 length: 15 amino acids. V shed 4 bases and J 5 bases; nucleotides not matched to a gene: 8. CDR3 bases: TGCGCCAGCAGCCTTGCGGGGGGGCGTATAGATACGCAGTATTTT. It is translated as CASSLAGGRIDTQYF.

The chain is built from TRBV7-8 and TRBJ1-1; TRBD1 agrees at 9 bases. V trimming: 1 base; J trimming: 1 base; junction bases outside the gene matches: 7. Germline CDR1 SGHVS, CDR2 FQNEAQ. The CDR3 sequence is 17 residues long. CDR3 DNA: TGTGCCAGCAGCTTAGTTCTTGGACAGGGGCAGAACACTGAAGCTTTCTTT. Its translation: CASSLVLGQGQNTEAFF.

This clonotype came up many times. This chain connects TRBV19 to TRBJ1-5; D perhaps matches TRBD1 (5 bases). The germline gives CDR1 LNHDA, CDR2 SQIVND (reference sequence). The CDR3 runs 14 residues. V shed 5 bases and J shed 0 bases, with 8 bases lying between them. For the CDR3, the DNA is TGTGCCAGTAGTGGGGGGTTTAGCAATCAGCCCCAGCATTTT. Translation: CASSGGFSNQPQHF.

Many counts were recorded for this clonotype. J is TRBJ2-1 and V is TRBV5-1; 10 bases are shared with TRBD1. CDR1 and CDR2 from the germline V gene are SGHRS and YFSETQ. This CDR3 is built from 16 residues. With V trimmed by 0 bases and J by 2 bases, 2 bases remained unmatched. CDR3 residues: CASSLEGTGAYNEQFF. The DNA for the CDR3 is TGCGCCAGCAGCTTGGAGGGGACAGGGGCCTACAATGAGCAGTTCTTC.